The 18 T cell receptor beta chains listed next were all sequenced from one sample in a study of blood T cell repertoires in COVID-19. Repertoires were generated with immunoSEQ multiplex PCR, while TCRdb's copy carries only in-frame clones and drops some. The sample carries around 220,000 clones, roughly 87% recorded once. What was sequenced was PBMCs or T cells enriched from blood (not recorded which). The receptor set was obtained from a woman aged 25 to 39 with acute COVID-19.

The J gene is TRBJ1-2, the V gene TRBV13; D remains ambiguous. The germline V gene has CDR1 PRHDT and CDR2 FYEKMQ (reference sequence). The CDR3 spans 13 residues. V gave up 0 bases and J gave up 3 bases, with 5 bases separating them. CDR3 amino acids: CASSLGQYYGYTF. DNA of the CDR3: TGTGCCAGCAGCTTAGGACAGTACTATGGCTACACCTTC.

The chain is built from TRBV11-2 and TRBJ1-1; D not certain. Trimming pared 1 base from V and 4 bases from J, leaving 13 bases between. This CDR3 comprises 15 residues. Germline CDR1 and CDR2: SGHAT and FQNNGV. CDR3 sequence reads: CASSLGSAWSTEAFF. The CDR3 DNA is TGTGCCAGCAGCTTAGGTAGCGCCTGGAGCACTGAAGCTTTCTTT.

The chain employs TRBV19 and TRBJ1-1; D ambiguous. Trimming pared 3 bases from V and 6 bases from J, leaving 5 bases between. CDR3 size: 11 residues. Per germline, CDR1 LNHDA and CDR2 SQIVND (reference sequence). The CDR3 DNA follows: TGTGCCAGTAGTATCCGGGCTGAAGCTTTCTTT. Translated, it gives CASSIRAEAFF.

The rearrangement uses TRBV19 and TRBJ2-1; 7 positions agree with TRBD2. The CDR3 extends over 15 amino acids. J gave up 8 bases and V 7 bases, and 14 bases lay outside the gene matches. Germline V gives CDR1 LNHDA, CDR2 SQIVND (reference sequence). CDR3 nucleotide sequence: TGTGCCAGTATGCGTGGCGGGAGAGCCTGGGATGAGCAGTTCTTC. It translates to CASMRGGRAWDEQFF.

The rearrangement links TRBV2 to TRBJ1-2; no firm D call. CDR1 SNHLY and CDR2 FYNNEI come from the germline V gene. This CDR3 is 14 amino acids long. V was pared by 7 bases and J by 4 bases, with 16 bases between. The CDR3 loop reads CASKREARIYGYTF. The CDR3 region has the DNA TGTGCCAGCAAACGGGAGGCCCGCATCTATGGCTACACCTTC.

As DNA, the CDR3 is TGTGCTAGTGGTGACATCGGAAACACCATATATTTT. Amino acid sequence: CASGDIGNTIYF. The chain has TRBV12-5 and TRBJ1-3; no firm D call. This CDR3 region has 12 residues. The germline V gene encodes CDR1 LGHNT and CDR2 FRNRAP. Trimming cost V 5 bases and J 4 bases, with 6 bases left between them.

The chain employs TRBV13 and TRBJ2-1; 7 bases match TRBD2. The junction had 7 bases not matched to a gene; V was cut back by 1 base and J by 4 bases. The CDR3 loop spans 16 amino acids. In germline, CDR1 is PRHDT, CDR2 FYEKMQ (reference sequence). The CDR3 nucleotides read TGTGCCAGCAGCTTAGCAGGGAGGGGTCATTACAATGAGCAGTTCTTC. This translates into CASSLAGRGHYNEQFF.

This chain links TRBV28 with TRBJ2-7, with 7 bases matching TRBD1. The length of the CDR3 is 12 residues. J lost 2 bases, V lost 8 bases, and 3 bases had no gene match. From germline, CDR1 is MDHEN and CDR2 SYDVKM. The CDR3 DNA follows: TGTGCCAGCCAGGGACAGCCCTACGAGCAGTACTTC. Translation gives CASQGQPYEQYF.

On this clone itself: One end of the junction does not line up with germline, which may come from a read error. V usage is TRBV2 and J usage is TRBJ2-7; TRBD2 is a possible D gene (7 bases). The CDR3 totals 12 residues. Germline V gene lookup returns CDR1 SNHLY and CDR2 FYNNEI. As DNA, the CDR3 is TGTGCCAGCAGTGAAGGCGGGAGAACAGGGACCTTC. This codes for CASSEGGRTGTF.

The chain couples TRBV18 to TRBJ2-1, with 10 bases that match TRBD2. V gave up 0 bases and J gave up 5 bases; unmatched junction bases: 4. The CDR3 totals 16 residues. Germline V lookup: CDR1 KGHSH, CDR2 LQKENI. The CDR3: CASSPPWLAGDNEQFF. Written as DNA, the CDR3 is TGTGCCAGCTCACCACCGTGGCTAGCGGGAGACAATGAGCAGTTCTTC.

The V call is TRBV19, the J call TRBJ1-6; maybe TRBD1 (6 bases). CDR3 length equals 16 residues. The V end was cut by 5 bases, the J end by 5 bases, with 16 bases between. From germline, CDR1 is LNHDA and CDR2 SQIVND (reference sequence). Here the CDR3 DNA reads TGTGCCAGTAGTCCTATACAGGGAGCAAATAATTCACCCCTCCACTTT. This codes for CASSPIQGANNSPLHF. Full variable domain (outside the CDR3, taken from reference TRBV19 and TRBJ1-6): DGGITQSPKYLFRKEGQNVTLSCEQNLNHDAMYWYRQDPGQGLRLIYYSQIVNDFQKGDIAEGYSVSREKKESFPLTVTSAQKNPTAFYLCASSPIQGANNSPLHFGNGTRLTVT.

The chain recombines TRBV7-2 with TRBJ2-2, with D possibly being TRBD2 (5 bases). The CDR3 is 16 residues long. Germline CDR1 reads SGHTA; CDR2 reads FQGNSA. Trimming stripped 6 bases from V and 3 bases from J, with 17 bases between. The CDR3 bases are TGTGCCAGCAGTCAAGTCCCGGGGTTGGACACCGGGGAGCTGTTTTTT. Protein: CASSQVPGLDTGELFF.

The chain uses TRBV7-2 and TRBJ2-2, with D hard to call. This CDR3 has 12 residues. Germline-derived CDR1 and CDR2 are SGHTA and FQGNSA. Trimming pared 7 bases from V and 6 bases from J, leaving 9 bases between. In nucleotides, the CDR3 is TGTGCCAGCACCCTAGTCGCCGGGGAGCTGTTTTTT. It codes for CASTLVAGELFF.

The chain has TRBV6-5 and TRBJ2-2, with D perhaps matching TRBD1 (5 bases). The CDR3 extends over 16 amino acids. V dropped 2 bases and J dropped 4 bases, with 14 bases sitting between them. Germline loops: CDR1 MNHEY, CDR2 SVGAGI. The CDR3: CASSYKGREATGELFF. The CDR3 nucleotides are TGTGCCAGCAGTTACAAAGGCAGGGAAGCCACCGGGGAGCTGTTTTTT.

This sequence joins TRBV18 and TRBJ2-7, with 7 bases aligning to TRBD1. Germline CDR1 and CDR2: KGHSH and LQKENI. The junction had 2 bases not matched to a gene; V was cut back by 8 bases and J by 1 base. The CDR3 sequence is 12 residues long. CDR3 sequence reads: CASRDRSYEQYF. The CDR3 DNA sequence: TGTGCCAGCCGGGACAGATCCTACGAGCAGTACTTC.

CDR3 sequence (DNA): TGTGCCAGCACCCTCTCTGGAAACACCATATATTTT. Translated: CASTLSGNTIYF. The J gene is TRBJ1-3, the V gene TRBV6-5; D is uncertain. The CDR3 sequence is 12 residues long. With 7 bases removed from V and 0 bases from J, the gap between germline ends came to 4 bases. Per germline, CDR1 MNHEY and CDR2 SVGAGI.

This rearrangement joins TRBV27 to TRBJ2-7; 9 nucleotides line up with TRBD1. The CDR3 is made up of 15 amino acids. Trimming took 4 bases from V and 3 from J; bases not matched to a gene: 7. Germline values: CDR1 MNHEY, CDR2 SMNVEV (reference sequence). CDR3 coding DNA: TGTGCCAGCAGTTCCCCCCGGGACAGGGTCTACGAGCAGTACTTC. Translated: CASSSPRDRVYEQYF.

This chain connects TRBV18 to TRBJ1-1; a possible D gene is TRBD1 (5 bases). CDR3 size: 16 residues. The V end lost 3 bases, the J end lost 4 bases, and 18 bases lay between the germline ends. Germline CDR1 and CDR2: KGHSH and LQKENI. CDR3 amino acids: CASSPRASREGTEAFF. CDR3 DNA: TGTGCCAGCTCACCCAGGGCGAGTAGGGAGGGCACTGAAGCTTTCTTT.